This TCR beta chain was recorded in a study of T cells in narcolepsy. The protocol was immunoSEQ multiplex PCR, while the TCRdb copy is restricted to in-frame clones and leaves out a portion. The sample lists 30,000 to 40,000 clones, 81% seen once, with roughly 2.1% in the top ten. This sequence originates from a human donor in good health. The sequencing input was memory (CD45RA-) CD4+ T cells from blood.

CDR3 coding DNA: TGTGCCAGCAGCCGTACGAGCTCCTACGAGCAGTACTTC. Translating gives CASSRTSSYEQYF. The genes are TRBV5-6 and TRBJ2-7; no clear D gene. The CDR3 spans 13 residues. The V end was cut by 4 bases, the J end by 0 bases, with 8 bases between. CDR1 is SGHDT, CDR2 YYEEEE, per germline.